The source of this T cell receptor (beta chain) is a study of T cells in Graves' hyperthyroidism and ophthalmopathy. This CDR3 is 13 amino acids long. The germline CDR1 and CDR2 sequences are MNHNS and SASEGT. Trimming took off 5 bases at V and 7 bases at J, with 12 bases between the two ends. This clonotype was detected ten times or more. Amplified regions were TCR beta CDR3 sequences from RNA transcripts. HTBI primers were the set used in a first-round RT-PCR of the TCR CDR3. One entry per CDR3 protein results from TCRdb running MiXCR on the multiplex PCR reads. The sample yields about 360,000 distinct CDR3 sequences, under 15% seen once.

This TCR was recovered from a woman in her late teens or twenties with Graves' hyperthyroidism. This chain connects TRBV6-1 to TRBJ1-5, with unresolved D. Sequenced: blood. As DNA, the CDR3 is TGTGCCAGCAGTCCCTCCTCAAGACAGCCCCAGCATTTT. It yields the protein CASSPSSRQPQHF.